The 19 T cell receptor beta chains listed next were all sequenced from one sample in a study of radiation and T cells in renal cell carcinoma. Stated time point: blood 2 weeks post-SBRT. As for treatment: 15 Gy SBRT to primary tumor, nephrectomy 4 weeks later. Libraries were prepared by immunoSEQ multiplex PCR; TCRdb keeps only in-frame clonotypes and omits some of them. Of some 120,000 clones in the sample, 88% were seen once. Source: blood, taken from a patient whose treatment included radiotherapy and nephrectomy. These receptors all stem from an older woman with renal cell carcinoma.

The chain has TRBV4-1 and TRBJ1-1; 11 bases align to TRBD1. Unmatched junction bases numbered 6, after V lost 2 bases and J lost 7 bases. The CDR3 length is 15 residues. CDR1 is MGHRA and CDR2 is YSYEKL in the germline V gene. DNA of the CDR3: TGCGCCAGCAGCCAAAACCGGGACAGGGGGAATGAAGCTTTCTTT. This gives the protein CASSQNRDRGNEAFF.

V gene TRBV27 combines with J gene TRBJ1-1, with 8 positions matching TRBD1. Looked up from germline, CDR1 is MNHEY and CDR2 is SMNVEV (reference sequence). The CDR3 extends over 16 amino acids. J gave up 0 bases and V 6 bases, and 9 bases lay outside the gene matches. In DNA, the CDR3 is TGTGCCAGCAGCCCGGGGACAGGCTATATGAACACTGAAGCTTTCTTT. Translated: CASSPGTGYMNTEAFF.

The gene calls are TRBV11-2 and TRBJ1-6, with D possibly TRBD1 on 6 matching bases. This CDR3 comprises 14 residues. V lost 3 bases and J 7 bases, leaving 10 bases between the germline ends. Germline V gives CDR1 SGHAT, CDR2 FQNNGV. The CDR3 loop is CASSLNRVNSPLHF. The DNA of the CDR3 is TGTGCCAGCAGCTTGAACAGGGTAAATTCACCCCTCCACTTT.

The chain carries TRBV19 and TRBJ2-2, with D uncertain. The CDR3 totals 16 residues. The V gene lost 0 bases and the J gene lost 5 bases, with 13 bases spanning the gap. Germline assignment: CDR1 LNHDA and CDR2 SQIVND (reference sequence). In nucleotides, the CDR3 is TGTGCCAGTAGTATAGAGAAAGTACAGAAGACCGGGGAGCTGTTTTTT. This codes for CASSIEKVQKTGELFF.

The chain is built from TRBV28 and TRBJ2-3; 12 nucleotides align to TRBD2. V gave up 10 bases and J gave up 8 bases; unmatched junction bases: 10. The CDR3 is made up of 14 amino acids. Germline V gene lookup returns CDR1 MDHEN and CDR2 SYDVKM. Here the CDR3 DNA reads TGTGCCAACTCACTAGCGGGGGGCGACGGTACGCAGTATTTT. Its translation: CANSLAGGDGTQYF.

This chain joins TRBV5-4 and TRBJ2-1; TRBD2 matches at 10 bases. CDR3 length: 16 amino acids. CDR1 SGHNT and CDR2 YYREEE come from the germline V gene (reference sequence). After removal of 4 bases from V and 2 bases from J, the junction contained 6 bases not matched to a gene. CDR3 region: CASSRSAGGPYNEQFF. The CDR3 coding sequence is TGTGCCAGCAGCCGATCAGCGGGGGGGCCCTACAATGAGCAGTTCTTC. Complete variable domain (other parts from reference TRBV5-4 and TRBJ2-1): ETGVTQSPTHLIKTRGQQVTLRCSSQSGHNTVSWYQQALGQGPQFIFQYYREEENGRGNFPPRFSGLQFPNYSSELNVNALELDDSALYLCASSRSAGGPYNEQFFGPGTRLTVL.

For the CDR3, the DNA is TGTGCCAGCAGCTCGACAGGGGTTAAGAGCAATCAGCCCCAGCATTTT. As protein: CASSSTGVKSNQPQHF. The chain couples TRBV7-2 to TRBJ1-5; 8 bases match TRBD1. After removal of 4 bases from V and 1 base from J, the junction contained 6 bases not matched to a gene. Per the germline V gene, CDR1 is SGHTA and CDR2 is FQGNSA. The CDR3 is made up of 16 amino acids.

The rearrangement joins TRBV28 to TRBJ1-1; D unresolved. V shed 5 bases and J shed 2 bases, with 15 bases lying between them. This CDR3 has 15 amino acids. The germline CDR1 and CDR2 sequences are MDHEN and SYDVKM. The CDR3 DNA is TGTGCCAGCAGTCCGGTTGCTGCGTTAAACACTGAAGCTTTCTTT. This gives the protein CASSPVAALNTEAFF. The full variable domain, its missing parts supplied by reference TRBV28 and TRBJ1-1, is DVKVTQSSRYLVKRTGEKVFLECVQDMDHENMFWYRQDPGLGLRLIYFSYDVKMKEKGDIPEGYSVSREKKERFSLILESASTNQTSMYLCASSPVAALNTEAFFGQGTRLTVV.

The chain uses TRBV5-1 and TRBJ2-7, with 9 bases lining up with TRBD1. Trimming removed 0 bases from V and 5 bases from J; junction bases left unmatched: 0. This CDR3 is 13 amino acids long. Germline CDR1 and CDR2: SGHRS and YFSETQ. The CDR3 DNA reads TGCGCCAGCAGCTTGGGGGACAGGGACGAGCAGTACTTC. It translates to CASSLGDRDEQYF.

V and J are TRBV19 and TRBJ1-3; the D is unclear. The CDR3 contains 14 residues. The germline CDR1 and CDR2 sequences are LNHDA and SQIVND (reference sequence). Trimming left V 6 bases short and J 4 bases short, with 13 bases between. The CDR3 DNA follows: TGTGCCAGTAGACTTTTGGCAGCCGGAAACACCATATATTTT. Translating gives CASRLLAAGNTIYF.

The CDR3, as DNA: TGCGCCAGCAGCTTTAGGGGTACTAATGAAAAACTGTTTTTT. Protein product: CASSFRGTNEKLFF. The chain recombines TRBV5-1 with TRBJ1-4; maybe TRBD1 (5 bases). Germline V gene lookup returns CDR1 SGHRS and CDR2 YFSETQ. The CDR3 loop spans 14 amino acids. Trimming stripped 2 bases from V and 2 bases from J, with 7 bases between.

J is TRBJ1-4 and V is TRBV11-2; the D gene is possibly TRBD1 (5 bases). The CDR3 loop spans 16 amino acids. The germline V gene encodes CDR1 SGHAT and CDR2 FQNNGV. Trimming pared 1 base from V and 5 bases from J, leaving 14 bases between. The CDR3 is CASSLVSRGGNEKLFF. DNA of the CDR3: TGTGCCAGCAGCTTAGTATCGAGGGGCGGGAATGAAAAACTGTTTTTT.

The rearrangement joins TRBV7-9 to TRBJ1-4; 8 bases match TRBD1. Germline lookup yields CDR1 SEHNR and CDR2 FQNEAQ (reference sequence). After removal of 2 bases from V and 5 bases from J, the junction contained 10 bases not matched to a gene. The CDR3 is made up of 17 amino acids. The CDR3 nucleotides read TGTGCCAGCAGCTTAACCAGGGCAGGGGGCTCCAATGAAAAACTGTTTTTT. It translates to CASSLTRAGGSNEKLFF.

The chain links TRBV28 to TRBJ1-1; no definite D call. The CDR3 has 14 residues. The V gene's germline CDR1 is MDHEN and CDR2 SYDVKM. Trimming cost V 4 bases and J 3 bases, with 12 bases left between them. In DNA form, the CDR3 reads TGTGCCAGCAGTTCCCCGGACGGATACACTGAAGCTTTCTTT. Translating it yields CASSSPDGYTEAFF.

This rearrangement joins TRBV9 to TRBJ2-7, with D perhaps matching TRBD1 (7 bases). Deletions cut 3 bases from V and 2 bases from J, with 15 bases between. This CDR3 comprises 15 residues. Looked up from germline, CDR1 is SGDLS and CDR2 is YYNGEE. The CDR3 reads CASSAEGQPTYEQYF. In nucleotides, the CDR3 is TGTGCCAGCAGCGCGGAGGGACAGCCGACCTACGAGCAGTACTTC.

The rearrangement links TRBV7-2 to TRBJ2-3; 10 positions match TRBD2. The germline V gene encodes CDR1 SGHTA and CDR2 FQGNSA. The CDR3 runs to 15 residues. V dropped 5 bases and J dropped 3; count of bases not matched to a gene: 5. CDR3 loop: CASSRVAGGTDTQYF. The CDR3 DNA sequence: TGTGCCAGCAGCCGAGTAGCGGGGGGTACAGATACGCAGTATTTT.

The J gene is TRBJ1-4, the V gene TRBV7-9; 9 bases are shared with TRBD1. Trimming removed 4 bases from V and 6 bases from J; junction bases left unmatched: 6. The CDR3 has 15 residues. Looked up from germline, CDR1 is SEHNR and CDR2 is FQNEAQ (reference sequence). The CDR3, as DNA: TGTGCCAGCAGCTCACGGACAGGGGCGGATGAAAAACTGTTTTTT. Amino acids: CASSSRTGADEKLFF.

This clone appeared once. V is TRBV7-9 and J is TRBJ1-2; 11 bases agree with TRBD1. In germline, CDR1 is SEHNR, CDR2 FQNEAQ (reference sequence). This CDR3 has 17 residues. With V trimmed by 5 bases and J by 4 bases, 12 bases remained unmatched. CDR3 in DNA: TGTGCCAGCAGCCCCATCCCCGGACAGGGGGCCTTCTATGGCTACACCTTC. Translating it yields CASSPIPGQGAFYGYTF.

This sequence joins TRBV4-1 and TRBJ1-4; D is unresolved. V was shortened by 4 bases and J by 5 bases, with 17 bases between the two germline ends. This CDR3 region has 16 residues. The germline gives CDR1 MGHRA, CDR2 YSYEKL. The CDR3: CASSRQFSSVNEKLFF. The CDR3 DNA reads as TGCGCCAGCAGCCGCCAATTCAGTTCAGTGAATGAAAAACTGTTTTTT.